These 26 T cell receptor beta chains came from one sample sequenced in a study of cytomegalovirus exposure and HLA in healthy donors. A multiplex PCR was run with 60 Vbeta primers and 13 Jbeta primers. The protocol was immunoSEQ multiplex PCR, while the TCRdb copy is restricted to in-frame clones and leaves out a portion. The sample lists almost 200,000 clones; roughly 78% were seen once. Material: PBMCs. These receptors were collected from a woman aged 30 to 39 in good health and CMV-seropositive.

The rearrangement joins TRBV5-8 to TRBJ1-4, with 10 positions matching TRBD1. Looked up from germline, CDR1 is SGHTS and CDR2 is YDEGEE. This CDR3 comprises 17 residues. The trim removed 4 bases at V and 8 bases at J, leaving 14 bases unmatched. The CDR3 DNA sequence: TGTGCCAGCAGCAGCGGGACAGGGGAAGAGGTTACCGAAAAACTGTTTTTT. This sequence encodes CASSSGTGEEVTEKLFF. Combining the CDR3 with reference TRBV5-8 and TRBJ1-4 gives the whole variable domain EAGVTQSPTHLIKTRGQQATLRCSPISGHTSVYWYQQALGLGLQFLLWYDEGEERNRGNFPPRFSGRQFPNYSSELNVNALELEDSALYLCASSSGTGEEVTEKLFFGSGTQLSVL.

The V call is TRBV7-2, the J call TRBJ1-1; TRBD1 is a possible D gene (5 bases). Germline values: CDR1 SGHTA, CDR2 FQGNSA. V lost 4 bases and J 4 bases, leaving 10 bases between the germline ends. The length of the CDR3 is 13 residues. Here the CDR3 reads CASSYPGGTEAFF. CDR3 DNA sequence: TGTGCCAGCAGCTACCCGGGGGGCACTGAAGCTTTCTTT.

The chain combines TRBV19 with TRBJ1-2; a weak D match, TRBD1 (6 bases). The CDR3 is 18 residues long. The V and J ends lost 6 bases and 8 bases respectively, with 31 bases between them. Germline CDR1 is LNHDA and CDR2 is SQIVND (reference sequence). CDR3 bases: TGTGCCAGTAGCGCCCAAGGGCCCTGGAGGCAGGGGTTTTACGGCTACACCTTC. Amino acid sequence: CASSAQGPWRQGFYGYTF.

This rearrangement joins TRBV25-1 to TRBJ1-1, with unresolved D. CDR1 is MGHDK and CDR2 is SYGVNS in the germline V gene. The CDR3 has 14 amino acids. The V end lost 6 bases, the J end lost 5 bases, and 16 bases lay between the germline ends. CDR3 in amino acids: CASSHVQTWTEAFF. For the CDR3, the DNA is TGTGCCAGCAGCCACGTCCAAACATGGACTGAAGCTTTCTTT.

The CDR3 sequence: CASSATSGRALTYEQYF. The DNA for the CDR3 is TGCGCCAGCAGCGCCACTAGCGGGAGGGCCCTTACCTACGAGCAGTACTTC. The chain recombines TRBV5-1 with TRBJ2-7, with 13 nucleotides matching TRBD2. V lost 4 bases and J lost 2; bases outside the gene matches: 9. The CDR3 runs to 17 residues. The germline gives CDR1 SGHRS, CDR2 YFSETQ.

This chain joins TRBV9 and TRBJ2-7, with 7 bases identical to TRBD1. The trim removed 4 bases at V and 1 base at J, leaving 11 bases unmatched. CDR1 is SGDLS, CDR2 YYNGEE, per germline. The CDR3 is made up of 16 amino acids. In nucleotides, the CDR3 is TGTGCCAGCAGCCCCCTCCCGGGACAGCCGTCCTACGAGCAGTACTTC. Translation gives CASSPLPGQPSYEQYF.

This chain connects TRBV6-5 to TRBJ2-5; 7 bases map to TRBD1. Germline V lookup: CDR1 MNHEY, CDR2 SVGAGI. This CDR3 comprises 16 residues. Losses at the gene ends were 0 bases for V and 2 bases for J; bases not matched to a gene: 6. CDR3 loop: CASSYSGGRGQETQYF. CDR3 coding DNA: TGTGCCAGCAGTTACTCAGGGGGCCGGGGTCAAGAGACCCAGTACTTC.

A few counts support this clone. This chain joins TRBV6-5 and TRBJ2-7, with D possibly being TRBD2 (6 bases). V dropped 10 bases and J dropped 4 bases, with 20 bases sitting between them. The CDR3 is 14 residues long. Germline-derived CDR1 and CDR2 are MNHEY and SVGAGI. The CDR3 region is CATGSEGSGYEQYF. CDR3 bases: TGTGCCACCGGGAGTGAAGGGAGCGGATACGAGCAGTACTTC.

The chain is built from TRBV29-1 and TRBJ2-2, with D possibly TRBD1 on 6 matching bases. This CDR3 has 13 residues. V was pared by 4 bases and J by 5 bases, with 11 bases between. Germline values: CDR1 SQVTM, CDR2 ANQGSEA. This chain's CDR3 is CSVGPQGTGELFF. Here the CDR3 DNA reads TGCAGCGTTGGCCCACAGGGTACCGGGGAGCTGTTTTTT.

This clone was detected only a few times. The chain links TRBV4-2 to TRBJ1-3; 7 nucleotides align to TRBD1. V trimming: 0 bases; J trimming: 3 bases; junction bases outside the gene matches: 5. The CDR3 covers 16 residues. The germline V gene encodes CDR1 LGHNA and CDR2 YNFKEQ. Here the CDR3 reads CASSQEQTGNGNTIYF. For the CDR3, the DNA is TGTGCCAGCAGCCAAGAACAGACAGGGAATGGAAACACCATATATTTT.

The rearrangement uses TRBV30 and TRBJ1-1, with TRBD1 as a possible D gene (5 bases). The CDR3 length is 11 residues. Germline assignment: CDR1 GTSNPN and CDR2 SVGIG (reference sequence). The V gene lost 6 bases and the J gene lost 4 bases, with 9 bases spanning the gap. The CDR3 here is CACTGGTEAFF. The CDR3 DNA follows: TGTGCCTGTACGGGGGGCACTGAAGCTTTCTTT.

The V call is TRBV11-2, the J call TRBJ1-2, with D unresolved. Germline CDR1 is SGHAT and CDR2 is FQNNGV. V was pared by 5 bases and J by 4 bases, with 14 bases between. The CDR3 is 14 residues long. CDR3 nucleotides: TGTGCCAGCAGCCCCGACGCGGGAAGCTATGGCTACACCTTC. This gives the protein CASSPDAGSYGYTF.

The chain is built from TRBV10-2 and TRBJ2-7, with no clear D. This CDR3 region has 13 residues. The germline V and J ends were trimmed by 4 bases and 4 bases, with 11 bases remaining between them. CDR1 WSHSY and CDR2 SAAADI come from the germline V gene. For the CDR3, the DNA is TGCGCCAGCAGTGTAACTGAAAGATACGAGCAGTACTTC. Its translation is CASSVTERYEQYF.

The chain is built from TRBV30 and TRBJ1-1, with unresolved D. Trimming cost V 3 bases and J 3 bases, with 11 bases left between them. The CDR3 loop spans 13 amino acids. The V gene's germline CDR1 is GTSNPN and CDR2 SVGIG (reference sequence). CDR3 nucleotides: TGTGCCTGGAGGGCCCAATTGGACACTGAAGCTTTCTTT. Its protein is CAWRAQLDTEAFF.

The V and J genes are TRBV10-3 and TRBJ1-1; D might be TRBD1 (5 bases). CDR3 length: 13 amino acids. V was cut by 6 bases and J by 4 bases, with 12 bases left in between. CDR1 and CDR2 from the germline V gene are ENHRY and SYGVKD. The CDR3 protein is CAISGGGSTEAFF. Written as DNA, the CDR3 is TGTGCCATCAGCGGTGGGGGGAGCACTGAAGCTTTCTTT.

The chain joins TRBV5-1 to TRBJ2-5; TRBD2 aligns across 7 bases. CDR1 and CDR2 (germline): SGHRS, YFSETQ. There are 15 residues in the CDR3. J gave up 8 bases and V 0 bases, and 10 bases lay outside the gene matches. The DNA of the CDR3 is TGCGCCAGCAGCTTGGGTCTAGCGGATGGGGAAACCCAGTACTTC. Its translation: CASSLGLADGETQYF.

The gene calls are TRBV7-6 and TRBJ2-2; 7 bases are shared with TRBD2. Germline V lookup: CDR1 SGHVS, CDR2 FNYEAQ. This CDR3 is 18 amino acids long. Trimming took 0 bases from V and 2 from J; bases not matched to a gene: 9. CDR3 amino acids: CASSLAPLAGDNTGELFF. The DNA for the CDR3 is TGTGCCAGCAGCTTAGCCCCCCTGGCGGGAGATAACACCGGGGAGCTGTTTTTT.

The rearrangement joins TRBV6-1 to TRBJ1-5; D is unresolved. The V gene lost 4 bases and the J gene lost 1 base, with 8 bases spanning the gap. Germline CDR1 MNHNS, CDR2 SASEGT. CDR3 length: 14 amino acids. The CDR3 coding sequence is TGTGCCAGCAGTGTTCCCAGGAGCAATCAGCCCCAGCATTTT. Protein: CASSVPRSNQPQHF.

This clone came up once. CDR3 residues: CASSEENSYEQYF. CDR3 nucleotides: TGTGCCAGCAGTGAGGAGAACTCCTACGAGCAGTACTTC. The V and J genes are TRBV2 and TRBJ2-7, with D unresolved. The CDR3 contains 13 residues. CDR1 is SNHLY and CDR2 is FYNNEI in the germline V gene. V lost 3 bases to trimming and J lost 0 bases, with 6 bases between them.

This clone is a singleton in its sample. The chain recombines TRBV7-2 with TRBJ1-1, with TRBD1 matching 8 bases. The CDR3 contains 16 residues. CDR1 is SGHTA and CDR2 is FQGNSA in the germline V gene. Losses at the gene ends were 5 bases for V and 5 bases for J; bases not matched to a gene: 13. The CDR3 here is CASSLQGAPLGTEAFF. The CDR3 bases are TGTGCCAGCAGCCTCCAGGGGGCTCCATTGGGTACTGAAGCTTTCTTT.

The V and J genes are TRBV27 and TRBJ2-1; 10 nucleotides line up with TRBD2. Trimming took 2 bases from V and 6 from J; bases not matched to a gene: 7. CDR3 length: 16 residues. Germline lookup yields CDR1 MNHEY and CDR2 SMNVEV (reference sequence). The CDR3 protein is CASSLNRGTSVNEQFF. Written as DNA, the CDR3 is TGTGCCAGCAGTTTAAACAGGGGGACTAGCGTCAATGAGCAGTTCTTC.

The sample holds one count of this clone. CDR3 region: CASSLVGSGYEQYF. In nucleotides, the CDR3 is TGCGCCAGCAGCTTGGTCGGTAGCGGCTACGAGCAGTACTTC. This chain uses TRBV5-1 with TRBJ2-7; weak D call: TRBD2 (6 bases). The germline CDR1 and CDR2 sequences are SGHRS and YFSETQ. V was pared by 0 bases and J by 3 bases, with 10 bases between. The CDR3 sequence is 14 residues long.

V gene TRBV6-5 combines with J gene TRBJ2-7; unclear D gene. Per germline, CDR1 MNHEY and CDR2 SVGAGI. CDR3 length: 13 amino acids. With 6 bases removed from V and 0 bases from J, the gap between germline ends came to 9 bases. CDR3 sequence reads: CASSLSYSYEQYF. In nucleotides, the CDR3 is TGTGCCAGCAGCCTTAGTTACTCCTACGAGCAGTACTTC.

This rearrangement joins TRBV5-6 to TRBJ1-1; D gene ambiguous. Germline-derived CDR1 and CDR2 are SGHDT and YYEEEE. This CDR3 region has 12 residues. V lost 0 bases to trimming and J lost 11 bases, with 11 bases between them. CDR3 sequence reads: CASSLAPGLAFF. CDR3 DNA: TGTGCCAGCAGCTTGGCCCCGGGGTTGGCTTTCTTT. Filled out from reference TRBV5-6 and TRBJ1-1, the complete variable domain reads DAGVTQSPTHLIKTRGQQVTLRCSPKSGHDTVSWYQQALGQGPQFIFQYYEEEERQRGNFPDRFSGHQFPNYSSELNVNALLLGDSALYLCASSLAPGLAFFGQGTRLTVV.

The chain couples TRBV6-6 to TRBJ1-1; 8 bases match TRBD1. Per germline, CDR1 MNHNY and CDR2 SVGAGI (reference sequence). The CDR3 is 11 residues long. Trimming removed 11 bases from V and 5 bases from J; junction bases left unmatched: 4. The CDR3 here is CAATGGTEAFF. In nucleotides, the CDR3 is TGTGCCGCCACAGGGGGGACTGAAGCTTTCTTT.

For the CDR3, the DNA is TGTGCCATCCGTGAGACTAGACTGTACAATGAGCAGTTCTTC. This codes for CAIRETRLYNEQFF. This chain joins TRBV2 and TRBJ2-1; TRBD2 might be the D (6 bases). The germline gives CDR1 SNHLY, CDR2 FYNNEI. The CDR3 covers 14 residues. V was trimmed by 10 bases and J by 4 bases, leaving 17 bases between them.